This T cell receptor (beta chain) originates from a study of CD8 T cells in ankylosing spondylitis. With regard to this clonotype: Its target is unknown.

TCRdb ran MiXCR on the 5' RACE reads and lists one entry per CDR3 protein. Found here are 350,000 to 450,000 distinct CDR3 sequences, roughly a quarter of them singletons; the top ten hold about 0.92%. Study results and limitations: About 8 highly homologous variants made up a TCR beta motif, and this motif appeared characteristic of ankylosing spondylitis blood.

The CDR3 contains 14 residues. The germline gives CDR1 LNHNV, CDR2 YYDKDF (reference sequence). The V end lost 5 bases, the J end lost 5 bases, and 13 bases lay between the germline ends. The J gene is TRBJ1-5, the V gene TRBV15, with D hard to call. This TCR derives from a male donor with ankylosing spondylitis. What was sequenced was blood, either unsorted or a sorted T cell fraction (not recorded which). The CDR3, as DNA: TGTGCCACCAGCGGTAGAGGCCGTTATCAGCCCCAGCATTTT. It encodes CATSGRGRYQPQHF.